This is a list of T cell receptor beta chains from one sample in a study of blood T cell repertoires in COVID-19. The protocol was immunoSEQ multiplex PCR, while the TCRdb copy is restricted to in-frame clones and leaves out a portion. The repertoire has about 100,000 clones, 65% to 90% of them found once; the top ten carry about 3.8%. The sample consisted of peripheral blood. These TCRs come from a man in his fifties or sixties with acute or convalescent COVID-19. Each CDR3 is given with its conserved first and last residue. Fields, in order: J gene, V gene, clone size, D gene, CDR3 DNA, CDR3 protein. D genes are given only for firm matches. Where a row states a size, it is once, few, many or the class of an expanded clone; other rows omit it.

J gene: TRBJ2-3
V gene: TRBV9
clone size: .
D gene: TRBD2
CDR3 DNA: TGTGCCAGCAGCCTACTTCGGGGGGGCCTTAGCACAGATACGCAGTATTTT
CDR3 protein: CASSLLRGGLSTDTQYF

J gene: TRBJ1-2
V gene: TRBV11-2
clone size: once
D gene: .
CDR3 DNA: TGTGCCAGCAGCTTACTCTACAGCCCGGATGGCTACACCTTC
CDR3 protein: CASSLLYSPDGYTF

J gene: TRBJ2-7
V gene: TRBV9
clone size: .
D gene: .
CDR3 DNA: TGTGCCAGCAGCACCCTAGGGGGGGCAGGTTACGAGCAGTACTTC
CDR3 protein: CASSTLGGAGYEQYF

J gene: TRBJ2-1
V gene: TRBV23-1
clone size: .
D gene: .
CDR3 DNA: TGCGCCAGCAGTCAACGAGCGGAGAATGAGCAGTTCTTC
CDR3 protein: CASSQRAENEQFF

J gene: TRBJ1-1
V gene: TRBV4-2
clone size: .
D gene: .
CDR3 DNA: TGTGCCAGCAGCCAAGAAGGCCAGGGGTCGAACACTGAAGCTTTCTTT
CDR3 protein: CASSQEGQGSNTEAFF

J gene: TRBJ2-5
V gene: TRBV4-2
clone size: .
D gene: .
CDR3 DNA: TGTGCCAGCAGCCGCAGACTAGTAACCCAAGAGACCCAGTACTTC
CDR3 protein: CASSRRLVTQETQYF

J gene: TRBJ2-5
V gene: TRBV3-1/TRBV3-2
clone size: .
D gene: TRBD2
CDR3 DNA: TGTGCCAGCAGCCAACTACGACTAGCGGCACAAGAGACCCAGTACTTC
CDR3 protein: CASSQLRLAAQETQYF

J gene: TRBJ2-7
V gene: TRBV3-1/TRBV3-2
clone size: .
D gene: TRBD1
CDR3 DNA: TGTGCCACCCGCGGACAGGGCGCCTACGAGCAGTACTTC
CDR3 protein: CATRGQGAYEQYF

J gene: TRBJ2-2
V gene: TRBV7-9
clone size: .
D gene: .
CDR3 DNA: TGTGCCAGCAGCTTAGATCTCGGGGAGCTGTTTTTT
CDR3 protein: CASSLDLGELFF

J gene: TRBJ2-1
V gene: TRBV4-1
clone size: .
D gene: .
CDR3 DNA: TGCGCCAGCAGCCGCCCCCGGAGCTCCTACAATGAGCAGTTCTTC
CDR3 protein: CASSRPRSSYNEQFF

J gene: TRBJ1-2
V gene: TRBV5-1
clone size: .
D gene: .
CDR3 DNA: TGCGCCAGCAGCCAAACACAGAGCTATGGCTACACCTTC
CDR3 protein: CASSQTQSYGYTF

J gene: TRBJ2-7
V gene: TRBV3-1/TRBV3-2
clone size: .
D gene: .
CDR3 DNA: TGTGCCAGCAGCTACCTAAATTACGAGCAGTACTTC
CDR3 protein: CASSYLNYEQYF

J gene: TRBJ1-4
V gene: TRBV15
clone size: medium-sized
D gene: .
CDR3 DNA: TGTGCCACCAGCCCTCGCTACCGGGAAAAACTGTTTTTT
CDR3 protein: CATSPRYREKLFF

J gene: TRBJ2-3
V gene: TRBV4-3
clone size: .
D gene: TRBD1
CDR3 DNA: TGCGCCAGCAGCCGGGACAGGGGCACAGATACGCAGTATTTT
CDR3 protein: CASSRDRGTDTQYF

J gene: TRBJ1-1
V gene: TRBV10-3
clone size: once
D gene: TRBD1
CDR3 DNA: TGTGCCATCAGTGACCCGACAGGGGGCACTGAAGCTTTCTTT
CDR3 protein: CAISDPTGGTEAFF

J gene: TRBJ1-4
V gene: TRBV7-2
clone size: .
D gene: .
CDR3 DNA: TGTGCCAGCAGCTCCAGGGGCCGAGAAAAACTGTTTTTT
CDR3 protein: CASSSRGREKLFF

J gene: TRBJ1-1
V gene: TRBV12-3/TRBV12-4
clone size: .
D gene: .
CDR3 DNA: TGTGCCAGCAGTCCTGTAACTGAAGCTTTCTTT
CDR3 protein: CASSPVTEAFF

J gene: TRBJ1-4
V gene: TRBV15
clone size: .
D gene: .
CDR3 DNA: TGTGCCACCAGCAGAGGTCAGGGGAATGAAAAACTGTTTTTT
CDR3 protein: CATSRGQGNEKLFF

J gene: TRBJ1-2
V gene: TRBV7-8
clone size: .
D gene: .
CDR3 DNA: TGTGCCAGCAGCTTAGGGGCCCGGGAGTCGGGCTACACCTTC
CDR3 protein: CASSLGARESGYTF

J gene: TRBJ2-1
V gene: TRBV5-4
clone size: .
D gene: TRBD2
CDR3 DNA: TGTGCCAGCAGCTTGGGACTAGCGGGGGGCTACAATGAGCAGTTCTTC
CDR3 protein: CASSLGLAGGYNEQFF

J gene: TRBJ2-4
V gene: TRBV20-1
clone size: .
D gene: TRBD2
CDR3 DNA: TGCAGTGCTAGTCCCGGGGGGGACATTCAGTACTTC
CDR3 protein: CSASPGGDIQYF

J gene: TRBJ2-7
V gene: TRBV6-1
clone size: .
D gene: .
CDR3 DNA: TGTGCCAGCAGTGAAGCAAGCCAAGCTAACTACGAGCAGTACTTC
CDR3 protein: CASSEASQANYEQYF

J gene: TRBJ2-7
V gene: TRBV5-1
clone size: .
D gene: TRBD2
CDR3 DNA: TGCGCCAGCAGAAAGGGACTAGCGGGAGGATATAGCGAGCAGTACTTC
CDR3 protein: CASRKGLAGGYSEQYF

J gene: TRBJ2-7
V gene: TRBV3-1/TRBV3-2
clone size: .
D gene: .
CDR3 DNA: TGTGCCAGCAGCCAAGATTCTGGGAGGCAGTACTTC
CDR3 protein: CASSQDSGRQYF

J gene: TRBJ2-7
V gene: TRBV5-1
clone size: .
D gene: TRBD1
CDR3 DNA: TGCGCCAGCAGCTTTAGACAGGGTACGGGGGAGCAGTACTTC
CDR3 protein: CASSFRQGTGEQYF

J gene: TRBJ2-4
V gene: TRBV27
clone size: .
D gene: TRBD1
CDR3 DNA: TGTGCCAGCAGTCGTGGCCGGGACAGGGGATTCCACCGGTACTTC
CDR3 protein: CASSRGRDRGFHRYF

J gene: TRBJ1-1
V gene: TRBV7-3
clone size: few
D gene: .
CDR3 DNA: TGTGCCAGCAGCATCTCATTTAGGGGAGAAGCTTTCTTT
CDR3 protein: CASSISFRGEAFF

J gene: TRBJ2-5
V gene: TRBV7-2
clone size: .
D gene: TRBD2
CDR3 DNA: TGTGCCAGCAGCCCCCCCATAGCGGGGGGCGCGGCCCAAGAGACCCAGTACTTC
CDR3 protein: CASSPPIAGGAAQETQYF

J gene: TRBJ1-2
V gene: TRBV6-7
clone size: once
D gene: .
CDR3 DNA: TGTGCCAGCAGTTACTCGAGTCCCCCCTGGTATGGCTACACCTTC
CDR3 protein: CASSYSSPPWYGYTF

J gene: TRBJ1-6
V gene: TRBV5-6
clone size: few
D gene: TRBD1
CDR3 DNA: TGTGCCAGCACGGGGACAGTGACGGGGTCACCCCTCCACTTT
CDR3 protein: CASTGTVTGSPLHF

J gene: TRBJ2-1
V gene: TRBV6-5
clone size: .
D gene: TRBD2
CDR3 DNA: TGTGCCAGCAGTTACGCGGGAGGGCGGAATGAGCAGTTCTTC
CDR3 protein: CASSYAGGRNEQFF

J gene: TRBJ2-1
V gene: TRBV10-3
clone size: .
D gene: .
CDR3 DNA: TGTGCCATCAGTGAGGACAAGCTGATTGAGCAGTTCTTC
CDR3 protein: CAISEDKLIEQFF

J gene: TRBJ1-2
V gene: TRBV7-8
clone size: once
D gene: .
CDR3 DNA: TGTGCCAGCAGCTTTCAGGACAGAAGTGGCTACACCTTC
CDR3 protein: CASSFQDRSGYTF